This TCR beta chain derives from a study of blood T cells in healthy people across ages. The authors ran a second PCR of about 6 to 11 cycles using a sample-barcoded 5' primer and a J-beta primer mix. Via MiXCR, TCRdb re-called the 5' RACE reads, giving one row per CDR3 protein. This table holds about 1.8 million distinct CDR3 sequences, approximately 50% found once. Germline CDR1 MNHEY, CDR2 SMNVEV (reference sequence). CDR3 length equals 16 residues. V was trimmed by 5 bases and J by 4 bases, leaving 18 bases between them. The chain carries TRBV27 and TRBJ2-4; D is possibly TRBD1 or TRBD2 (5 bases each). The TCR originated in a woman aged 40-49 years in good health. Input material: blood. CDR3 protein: CASSHHRNTGKNIQYF. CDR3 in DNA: TGTGCCAGCAGTCACCACAGGAATACGGGGAAAAACATTCAGTACTTC.